The rows below give T cell receptor beta chains drawn from one sample of a study of OX40 agonist ivuxolimab in advanced cancers. Clones were sequenced by immunoSEQ multiplex PCR, and TCRdb holds only the in-frame ones, with some missing. This repertoire shows about 61,000 clones, roughly 90% found once; its top ten account for approximately 23%. The specimen was CD4+ or CD8+ T cells sorted from blood, collected in a trial of the OX40 agonist ivuxolimab. The receptor set was obtained from an adult with an advanced solid tumor such as melanoma, head and neck, liver or kidney cancer. The CDR3 runs from the conserved cysteine through the conserved F or W. D genes are given only for firm matches. Expanded clones get a size class; other rows say once, few or many, or leave the size out.

j_call v_call d_call clone_size cdr3_nt cdr3_aa
TRBJ2-4 TRBV12-2 NA NA TGTGCAAGTCGCACCTGCACCCGGGGCCAACTAGCCAAAAACATTCAGTACTTC CASRTCTRGQLAKNIQYF
TRBJ2-7 TRBV4-2 TRBD2 NA TGTGCCAGCAGCCAAGTGGCTAGCGGGGGGGCCGTGTCCATCGAGCAGTACTTC CASSQVASGGAVSIEQYF
TRBJ1-4 TRBV30 NA NA TGTGCCTGGAAGGATGGCAGAGAAAAACTGTTTTTT CAWKDGREKLFF
TRBJ1-1 TRBV5-4 NA NA TGTGCCAGCAGCTTGGGGCCGCAGAGGGGGAACACTGAAGCTTTCTTT CASSLGPQRGNTEAFF
TRBJ2-1 TRBV29-1 NA NA TGCAGCGTTGTTCTTTTCGGCGGATTCAATGAGCAGTTCTTC CSVVLFGGFNEQFF
TRBJ1-2 TRBV11-3 NA NA TGTGCCAGCAGCTTCCGCTCGCACTATGGCTACACCTTC CASSFRSHYGYTF
TRBJ2-6 TRBV6-5 NA NA TGTGCCAGCAGTTATTCTTCCTCTGGGGCCAACGTCCTGACTTTC CASSYSSSGANVLTF
TRBJ1-4 TRBV7-9 NA NA TGTGCCAGCAGCCAGGGCGGTAATGAAAAACTGTTTTTT CASSQGGNEKLFF
TRBJ2-1 TRBV30 TRBD1 few TGTGCCTGGAGTGCCTCACCCACAGGGGGGCATTTCGAGCCGTTCTTC CAWSASPTGGHFEPFF
TRBJ1-1 TRBV4-2 NA NA TGTGCCAGCAGCCAAGAATCGGGGTCAGCTACTGAAGCTTTCTTT CASSQESGSATEAFF
TRBJ1-5 TRBV28 NA NA TGTGCCAGCAGTCCCTCGTTACAGCCCCAGCATTTT CASSPSLQPQHF
TRBJ1-2 TRBV29-1 NA NA TGCAGCGTTGTTTATAACTATGGCTACACCTTC CSVVYNYGYTF
TRBJ1-1 TRBV19 NA NA TGTGCCAGTAAAATTCCGACGAGTGGGACTGAAGCTTTCTTT CASKIPTSGTEAFF
TRBJ2-3 TRBV15 NA NA TGTGCCACCAGCAGAGATGGGGCTAACCCCACAGATACGCAGTATTTT CATSRDGANPTDTQYF
TRBJ2-2 TRBV29-1 NA NA TGCAGCGTTCTCGGCTCGGAGAACACCGGGGAGCTGTTTTTT CSVLGSENTGELFF
TRBJ2-2 TRBV28 NA once TGTGCCAGCAGCCAGTCCGGCACCGGGGAGCTGTTTTTT CASSQSGTGELFF
TRBJ2-1 TRBV28 TRBD1 NA TGTGCCAGCTGTGGGACAGGGTACAATGAGCAGTTCTTC CASCGTGYNEQFF
TRBJ2-7 TRBV6-5 NA NA TGTGCCAGCAGTTACCAGTACGAGCAGTACTTC CASSYQYEQYF
TRBJ1-1 TRBV5-8 TRBD1 NA TGTGCCAGCAGCTTGGGACAGGGCTTCCCGGGCTGGACTGAAGCTTTCTTT CASSLGQGFPGWTEAFF
TRBJ1-3 TRBV6-6 NA NA TGTGCCAGCAGTCGGTGGACCGACAGTAGGGGAAACACCATATATTTT CASSRWTDSRGNTIYF
TRBJ1-1 TRBV4-3 TRBD1 NA TGCGCCAGCAGCCGGGGACAGGGGAGGGGAGTGAACACTGAAGCTTTCTTT CASSRGQGRGVNTEAFF
TRBJ1-5 TRBV10-1 NA NA TGCGCCAGCATGCGCCGTAGTGGCAATCAGCCCCAGCATTTT CASMRRSGNQPQHF
TRBJ2-5 TRBV30 NA NA TGTGCCTGGAGCCCCCAAGAGACCCAGTACTTC CAWSPQETQYF
TRBJ2-6 TRBV4-3 TRBD1 once TGCGCCAGCAGCCAAGAAAGTAGCAACAGGGGGCCTGGGGCCAACGTCCTGACTTTC CASSQESSNRGPGANVLTF
TRBJ1-2 TRBV4-3 NA NA TGCGCCAGCAGCCAAGATGACAGATACTATGGCTACACCTTC CASSQDDRYYGYTF
TRBJ1-1 TRBV6-5 NA NA TGTGCCAGCAGTTACTTTGGGGAGGACACTGAAGCTTTCTTT CASSYFGEDTEAFF
TRBJ1-2 TRBV27 NA NA TGTGCCAGCTCCGGCAGGGGCCCCTATGGCTACACCTTC CASSGRGPYGYTF
TRBJ1-5 TRBV6-4 NA NA TGTGCCAGGAAACCAAGACAGGCGCAAAGCAATCAGCCCCAGCATTTT CARKPRQAQSNQPQHF